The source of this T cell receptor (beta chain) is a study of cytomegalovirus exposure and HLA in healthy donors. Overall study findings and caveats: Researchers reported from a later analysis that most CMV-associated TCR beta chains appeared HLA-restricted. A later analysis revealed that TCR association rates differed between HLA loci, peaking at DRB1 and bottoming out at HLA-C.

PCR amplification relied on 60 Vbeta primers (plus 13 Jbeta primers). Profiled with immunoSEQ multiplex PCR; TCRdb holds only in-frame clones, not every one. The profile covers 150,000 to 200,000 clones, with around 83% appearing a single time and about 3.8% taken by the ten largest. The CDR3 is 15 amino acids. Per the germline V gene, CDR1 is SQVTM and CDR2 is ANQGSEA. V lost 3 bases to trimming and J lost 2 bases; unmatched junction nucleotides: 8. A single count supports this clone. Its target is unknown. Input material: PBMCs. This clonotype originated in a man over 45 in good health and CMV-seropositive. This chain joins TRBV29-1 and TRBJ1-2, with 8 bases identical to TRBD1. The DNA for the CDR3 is TGCAGCGTTGAGGAGGACGGGACAGGCAACTATGGCTACACCTTC. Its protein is CSVEEDGTGNYGYTF.